What follows describes a single TCR beta chain. No cognate antigen has been identified for it. Base quality data are lacking; no much larger clone is found one base away. This specimen belongs to a study of OX40 agonist ivuxolimab in advanced cancers. For the wider study: Ivuxolimab was a fully human IgG2 agonistic monoclonal antibody targeting the costimulatory receptor OX40 (CD134). Intravenous ivuxolimab was administered to patients every 2 weeks at six dose levels: 0.01, 0.1, 0.3, 1.5, 3 and 10 mg/kg. Of the 50 to 55 dose-escalation patients, hepatocellular carcinoma was present in 19, melanoma in around 15, renal cell carcinoma in 9 and head and neck cancer in 9. A male proportion of under 85% and a mean age of 60 years, ranging from about 20 to 79, were recorded for the dose-escalation cohort. Prior anti-PD-1, anti-PD-L1 or anti-CTLA-4 therapy was permitted, and 40% of dose-escalation patients had received checkpoint inhibitors. Partial responses occurred in three dose-escalation patients: two with cutaneous melanoma and one with hepatocellular carcinoma. The point of sequencing TCRbeta in the periphery was to test whether ivuxolimab changed TCR sequence diversity and drove clonal T-cell expansion. The paper reports the monotherapy dose-escalation portion (N of about 47 patients) of the phase I ivuxolimab trial.

Here is what the overall study found, with its caveats: The antigen specificity of the peripheral T cells that underwent clonal expansion was not determined. Clonal expansion of both CD4+ and CD8+ blood T cells was observed from baseline to week 6 at doses 0.1 to 3.0 mg/kg. On average, CD8+ T cells showed more expanded clones than CD4+ T cells after ivuxolimab. In partial responders in the 0.1-3.0 mg/kg groups, normalized peripheral clonal expansion was found to be among the lowest, especially among CD8+ T cells. Low levels of normalized T-cell clonal expansion were also seen in some patients who did not respond.

Genomic DNA was extracted from sorted cells for sequencing of the TCRbeta CDR3 region. The immunoSEQ Assay was used to sequence the TCRbeta CDR3 regions. TCRdb carries this immuneACCESS record with in-frame sequences only. Its versions omit some clonotypes, under half of them owing to an unresolved V gene in the studies checked, with the rest unexplained. A total of 70,000 or so clones appear in this sample, about nine tenths of them only once. Under 0.9% of the sample is taken by the ten largest. The trial excluded patients who had a history of autoimmune disease or were on systemic immunosuppression. Peripheral blood for TCR sequencing was collected from all dose cohorts at baseline, on cycle 4 day 1, and on cycle 7 day 1. Samples came from an open-label, multicenter, first-in-human phase I dose-escalation trial of ivuxolimab. The trial enrolled adults with locally advanced or metastatic head and neck squamous cell, hepatocellular, melanoma or renal cell carcinoma. Before TCR sequencing, CD4+ and CD8+ T cells were separately sorted from peripheral blood.

CDR1 and CDR2, per the germline V gene, are SNHLY and FYNNEI. The junction shows trimming of 6 bases on V and 2 bases on J, plus 14 bases between the germline ends. The CDR3 runs 14 residues from the cysteine to the phenylalanine. This entry keeps only the CDR3 DNA: 42 bases, framed from base 1. This sequence uses TRBV2 and TRBJ2-7, with the D assignment possibly TRBD1 or TRBD2, given 7 matching bases for each. This material consisted of CD4+ or CD8+ T cells sorted from blood, taken in a trial of the OX40 agonist ivuxolimab. This sequence was found in an adult with an advanced solid tumor such as melanoma, head and neck, liver or kidney cancer. The nucleotides read TGTGCCAGCAGAGGTGCAGGGGGGGCCTACGAGCAGTACTTC. Its coded protein is CASRGAGGAYEQYF.